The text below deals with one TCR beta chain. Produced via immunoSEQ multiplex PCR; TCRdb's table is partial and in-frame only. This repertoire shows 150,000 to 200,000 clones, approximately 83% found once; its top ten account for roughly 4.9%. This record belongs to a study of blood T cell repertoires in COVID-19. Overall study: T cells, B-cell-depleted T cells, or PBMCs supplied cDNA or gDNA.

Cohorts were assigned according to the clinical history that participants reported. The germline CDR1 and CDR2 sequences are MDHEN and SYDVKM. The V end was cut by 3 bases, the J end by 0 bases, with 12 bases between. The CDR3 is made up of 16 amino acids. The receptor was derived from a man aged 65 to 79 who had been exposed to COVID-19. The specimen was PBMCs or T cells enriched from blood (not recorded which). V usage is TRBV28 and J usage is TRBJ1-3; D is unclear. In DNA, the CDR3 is TGTGCCAGCAGTTTGGGGAGGGCTAACTCTGGAAACACCATATATTTT. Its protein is CASSLGRANSGNTIYF.